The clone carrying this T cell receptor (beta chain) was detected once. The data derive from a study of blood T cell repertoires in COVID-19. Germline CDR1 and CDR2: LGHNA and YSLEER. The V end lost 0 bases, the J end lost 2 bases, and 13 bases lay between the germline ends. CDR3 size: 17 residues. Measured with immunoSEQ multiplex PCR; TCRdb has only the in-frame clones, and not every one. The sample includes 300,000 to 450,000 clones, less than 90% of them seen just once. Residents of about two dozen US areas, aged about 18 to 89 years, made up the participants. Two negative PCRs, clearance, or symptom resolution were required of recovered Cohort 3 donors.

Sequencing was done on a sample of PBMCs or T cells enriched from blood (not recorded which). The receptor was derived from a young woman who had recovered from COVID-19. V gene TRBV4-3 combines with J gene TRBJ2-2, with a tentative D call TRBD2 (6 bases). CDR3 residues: CASSQDPSGLNTGELFF. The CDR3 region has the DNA TGCGCCAGCAGCCAAGATCCGAGCGGGCTTAACACCGGGGAGCTGTTTTTT.